This TCR beta chain was documented in a study of T cells in Graves' hyperthyroidism and ophthalmopathy. Findings and limits, study-wide: In validation, the model predicted ophthalmopathy. These predictions came a median approximately six months before onset. Ophthalmopathy stood apart from stable hyperthyroidism in a 13 V-J model.

Exclusion criteria comprised uncontrolled infection, other autoimmune disease, pregnancy or lactation. PBMCs were sourced from more than 9 ml fresh peripheral blood. Template material for amplifying TCR beta CDR3 regions consisted of RNA transcripts. With the HTBI primer set, the TCR CDR3 went through a first round of RT-PCR. TCRdb re-analysed the multiplex PCR reads in MiXCR, keeping a single row per CDR3 protein. The sample has roughly 500,000 distinct CDR3 sequences; approximately 23% are singletons. Comment on this clonotype: Its antigen remains unidentified.

Sequencing was carried out using blood. This sequence was found in a woman in her sixties or seventies with Graves' ophthalmopathy.

In DNA form, the CDR3 reads TGTGCCAGCAGCCAAGGCCCCCTAGCGGGAGGATACGAGCAGTACTTC. Amino acid sequence: CASSQGPLAGGYEQYF. V gene TRBV4-2 combines with J gene TRBJ2-7, with 11 bases fitting TRBD2. Germline values: CDR1 LGHNA, CDR2 YNFKEQ. V lost 1 base to trimming and J lost 4 bases; unmatched junction nucleotides: 6. The CDR3 spans 16 residues.